The 23 T cell receptor beta chains given below trace back to one sample, sequenced in a study of T cells in women clearing cervical HPV infection. Only in-frame clones appear in the TCRdb table, and some are missing; sequencing was by immunoSEQ multiplex PCR. The listing contains under 20,000 clones. The material sequenced was blood buffy coat. These receptor sequences come from a woman between 18 and 70 years old with a cervical HPV16 infection that either progressed to CIN3+ or cleared (not recorded which).

In the case of this clone: The DNA ends 3 residues before the CDR3 does, and the rest of the CDR3 is filled in from the germline J gene. The rearrangement uses TRBV7-9 and TRBJ1-1; D gene ambiguous. Germline CDR1 SEHNR, CDR2 FQNEAQ (reference sequence). V was cut by 5 bases and J by 4 bases, with 8 bases left in between. This CDR3 comprises 12 residues. The CDR3 sequence is CASSLLSTEAFF. The covered CDR3 bases are TGTGCCAGCAGCCTCCTCAGCACTGAA.

The CDR3 is CASSRDRTDEQYF. Incomplete CDR3 DNA: TGTGCCAGTAGCCGGGACAGGACCGACGAG. The chain couples TRBV19 to TRBJ2-7, with 8 bases fitting TRBD1. Read sequence stops 3 residues before the CDR3 end, and the germline J gene provides the missing end. The germline V gene encodes CDR1 LNHDA and CDR2 SQIVND (reference sequence). The V gene end was trimmed by 6 bases and the J gene end by 5 bases; junction bases not matched to a gene: 6. CDR3 length: 13 amino acids.

For this clone: The CDR3 goes on 3 residues after the read ends, and that part is filled in from the germline J gene. This rearrangement joins TRBV15 to TRBJ1-2; the D gene is possibly TRBD1 (6 bases). The germline CDR1 and CDR2 sequences are LNHNV and YYDKDF (reference sequence). The V and J ends lost 5 bases and 3 bases respectively, with 16 bases between them. The CDR3 consists of 15 residues. The CDR3: CATSGHRDLHYGYTF. The DNA read from the CDR3 is TGTGCCACCAGCGGACACAGGGATCTCCACTATGGC.

Of note for this clone: The read gets to within 3 residues of the CDR3 end, and the germline J gene fills in the rest. The chain uses TRBV7-7 and TRBJ2-1; D possibly corresponds to TRBD2 (5 bases). The V and J ends lost 4 bases and 6 bases respectively, with 10 bases between them. The CDR3 covers 13 residues. The germline V gene encodes CDR1 SSHAT and CDR2 FNYEAQ (reference sequence). CDR3: CASSSRVGNEQFF. The covered CDR3 bases are TGTGCCAGCAGCTCGAGGGTAGGCAATGAG. The variable domain in full, with the rest retrieved from reference TRBV7-7 and TRBJ2-1, is GAGVSQSPRYKVTKRGQDVTLRCDPISSHATLYWYQQALGQGPEFLTYFNYEAQPDKSGLPSDRFSAERPEGSISTLTIQRTEQRDSAMYRCASSSRVGNEQFFGPGTRLTVL.

Concerning this clone: The missing CDR3 end, 3 residues past where the read stops, is filled in from the germline J gene. The gene calls are TRBV30 and TRBJ2-1; 7 bases line up with TRBD2. The V gene's germline CDR1 is GTSNPN and CDR2 SVGIG (reference sequence). V shed 3 bases, J shed 2 bases, and the junction held 4 bases outside the gene matches. CDR3 length: 14 residues. The CDR3 here is CAWRGGSPYNEQFF. The part of the CDR3 DNA that was read is TGTGCCTGGAGAGGCGGGAGTCCCTACAATGAG.

Note on this clone: The read terminates 3 residues before the CDR3 end, so the remaining end is supplied by the germline J gene. The chain uses TRBV2 and TRBJ2-2, with TRBD2 matching 8 bases. This CDR3 is 12 amino acids long. The V gene end was trimmed by 8 bases and the J gene end by 7 bases; junction bases not matched to a gene: 3. Germline V gives CDR1 SNHLY, CDR2 FYNNEI. The DNA read from the CDR3 is TGTGCCAGCCGGGGGGGTGACGGGGAG. Protein sequence: CASRGGDGE. The entire CDR3 is CASRGGDGELFF.

Points on this clone: The read ends 3 residues before the CDR3 terminus; that terminus is restored from the germline J gene. The V gene is TRBV5-5, the J gene TRBJ1-5; 10 nucleotides match TRBD1. Germline trimming cut 4 bases from V and 4 bases from J; bases unmatched to any gene: 5. This CDR3 comprises 15 residues. CDR1 and CDR2 from the germline V gene are SGHKS and YYEKEE (reference sequence). CDR3 in amino acids: CASSAGTGDNQPQHF. Incomplete CDR3 DNA: TGTGCCAGCAGCGCCGGGACAGGGGATAATCAGCCC.

Comments on this clone: The read falls 3 residues short of the CDR3 end, and the missing part is taken from the germline J gene. The V gene is TRBV9, the J gene TRBJ1-1; tentatively, D is TRBD1 (5 bases). The length of the CDR3 is 14 residues. Germline V gene data show CDR1 as SGDLS and CDR2 as YYNGEE. V dropped 3 bases and J dropped 4 bases, with 13 bases sitting between them. The CDR3 is CASSAGRGGTEAFF. The CDR3 bases that were read are TGTGCCAGCAGCGCAGGGAGAGGAGGCACTGAA.

On this clone itself: The read ends 3 residues shy of where the CDR3 ends; the end is completed using the germline J gene. This chain uses TRBV19 with TRBJ2-2; the match to TRBD1 covers 9 bases. J gave up 4 bases and V 5 bases, and 5 bases lay outside the gene matches. The CDR3 has 15 residues. Germline CDR1 is LNHDA and CDR2 is SQIVND (reference sequence). Partial CDR3 DNA: TGTGCCAGTAGTCCCGGGACAGGGAGCACCGGGGAG. It yields the protein CASSPGTGSTGE. The whole CDR3 sequence reads CASSPGTGSTGELFF.

Worth noting for this clone: The read finishes 3 residues shy of the CDR3 end, and the germline J gene is used to complete it. The chain uses TRBV14 and TRBJ1-5; unclear D gene. This CDR3 is built from 14 residues. V was shortened by 1 base and J by 7 bases, with 11 bases between the two germline ends. Per the germline V gene, CDR1 is SGHDN and CDR2 is FVKESK. CDR3 sequence reads: CASSQGGAEQPQHF. CDR3 bases read: TGTGCCAGCAGCCAAGGAGGAGCGGAACAGCCC. The variable domain in full, with the rest retrieved from reference TRBV14 and TRBJ1-5, is EAGVTQFPSHSVIEKGQTVTLRCDPISGHDNLYWYRRVMGKEIKFLLHFVKESKQDESGMPNNRFLAERTGGTYSTLKVQPAELEDSGVYFCASSQGGAEQPQHFGDGTRLSIL.

As regards this clone: The CDR3 end is not reached by the read, which stops 3 residues before it; the germline J gene fills it in. The chain has TRBV7-6 and TRBJ2-1; D is perhaps TRBD1 (5 bases). V gave up 4 bases and J gave up 8 bases, with 18 bases separating them. From germline, CDR1 is SGHVS and CDR2 FNYEAQ. There are 15 residues in the CDR3. The part of the CDR3 DNA that was read is TGTGCCAGCAGCTCCCAAATCGGCAGGGCTCATGAG. This encodes CASSSQIGRAHE. The whole CDR3 sequence is CASSSQIGRAHEQFF.

About this clone itself: The observed sequence ends 3 residues before the CDR3 terminus, with the missing tail filled in from the germline J gene. J is TRBJ2-5 and V is TRBV5-1; 12 nucleotides line up with TRBD1. Germline CDR1 and CDR2: SGHRS and YFSETQ. This CDR3 comprises 16 residues. The trim removed 3 bases at V and 5 bases at J, leaving 8 bases unmatched. CDR3 DNA (partial): TGCGCCAGCAGCTCGGGACAGGGGGCAATGGGGGAGACC. Protein sequence: CASSSGQGAMGET. The complete CDR3 sequence is CASSSGQGAMGETQYF.

On this clone itself: Sequencing ends 3 residues short of the CDR3 end; the germline J gene provides the rest. The chain combines TRBV10-3 with TRBJ1-1, with TRBD1 identical over 10 bases. The germline CDR1 and CDR2 sequences are ENHRY and SYGVKD. The CDR3 contains 14 residues. V lost 7 bases and J lost 4; bases outside the gene matches: 6. This CDR3 is CAIKVGTGATEAFF. The covered CDR3 bases are TGTGCCATCAAGGTTGGGACAGGGGCCACTGAA.

Note on this clone: The read gets to within 3 residues of the CDR3 end, and the germline J gene fills in the rest. The gene calls are TRBV19 and TRBJ1-4; D ambiguous. V gave up 1 base and J gave up 4 bases, with 19 bases separating them. The CDR3 covers 18 residues. The germline CDR1 and CDR2 sequences are LNHDA and SQIVND (reference sequence). Incomplete CDR3 DNA: TGTGCCAGTAGTATAGGGGCAAGGGTTCTGGATAGTAATGAAAAA. Amino acid sequence: CASSIGARVLDSNEK. The full CDR3 protein reads CASSIGARVLDSNEKLFF. Combining the CDR3 with reference TRBV19 and TRBJ1-4 gives the whole variable domain DGGITQSPKYLFRKEGQNVTLSCEQNLNHDAMYWYRQDPGQGLRLIYYSQIVNDFQKGDIAEGYSVSREKKESFPLTVTSAQKNPTAFYLCASSIGARVLDSNEKLFFGSGTQLSVL.

Concerning this clone: The CDR3 extends 3 residues past the end of the read, so its final part is completed from the germline J gene. The chain combines TRBV28 with TRBJ2-7; D is perhaps TRBD2 (5 bases). V was clipped by 4 bases and J by 2 bases, with 12 bases between them. The CDR3 totals 14 residues. CDR1 and CDR2 (germline): MDHEN, SYDVKM. The CDR3 protein is CASSSSGSTYEQYF. The DNA read from the CDR3 is TGTGCCAGCAGTTCGTCGGGGTCTACCTACGAG. Drawing the rest from reference TRBV28 and TRBJ2-7, the complete variable domain is DVKVTQSSRYLVKRTGEKVFLECVQDMDHENMFWYRQDPGLGLRLIYFSYDVKMKEKGDIPEGYSVSREKKERFSLILESASTNQTSMYLCASSSSGSTYEQYFGPGTRLTVT.

Of note for this clone: The read comes to an end 3 residues before the CDR3 does, leaving the germline J gene to fill in the end. V gene TRBV19 combines with J gene TRBJ2-5, with TRBD1 as a possible D gene (6 bases). CDR1 and CDR2 (germline): LNHDA, SQIVND (reference sequence). The CDR3 loop spans 13 amino acids. The V end was cut by 4 bases, the J end by 7 bases, with 13 bases between. The CDR3 sequence: CASSNSVGGTQYF. The part of the CDR3 DNA that was read is TGTGCCAGTAGTAATTCCGTAGGGGGGACC.

Incomplete CDR3 DNA: TGTGCCAGCAGCCTGAGCGGGAGTTCCCATGAG. It is translated as CASSLSGSSHE. The whole CDR3 is CASSLSGSSHEQFF. The rearrangement links TRBV6-2 or TRBV6-3 to TRBJ2-1; 8 bases are shared with TRBD2. The CDR3 end lies 3 residues beyond the end of the read and is filled in from the germline J gene. This CDR3 has 14 amino acids. Germline trimming cut 6 bases from V and 8 bases from J; bases unmatched to any gene: 9. In germline, CDR1 is MNHEY, CDR2 SVGEGT.

Details on this clone: Sequencing ends 3 residues short of the CDR3 end; the germline J gene provides the rest. V gene TRBV19 combines with J gene TRBJ2-1; 8 positions match TRBD2. V lost 1 base to trimming and J lost 6 bases; unmatched junction nucleotides: 11. Germline CDR1 reads LNHDA; CDR2 reads SQIVND (reference sequence). CDR3 size: 17 residues. Incomplete CDR3 DNA: TGTGCCAGTAGTATAGCTTTAGCGGGGTCCGTGGGCAATGAG. Translated, it gives CASSIALAGSVGNE. The full CDR3 protein is CASSIALAGSVGNEQFF.

In regard to this clone: Read data end 3 residues before the CDR3 end; the end is taken from the germline J gene. V and J are TRBV20-1 and TRBJ2-1, with D perhaps TRBD2 (6 bases). CDR1 and CDR2 (germline): DFQATT, SNEGSKA (reference sequence). The CDR3 runs to 15 residues. Trimming took off 0 bases at V and 2 bases at J, with 11 bases between the two ends. CDR3 bases read: TGCAGTGCTAGAGATCGGGAGCGGCCCTACAATGAG. Translating it yields CSARDRERPYNE. The full CDR3 is CSARDRERPYNEQFF.

In the case of this clone: The read terminates 3 residues before the CDR3 end, so the remaining end is supplied by the germline J gene. The chain uses TRBV12-3 or TRBV12-4 and TRBJ1-2, with 9 nucleotides matching TRBD1. The CDR3 consists of 15 residues. Trimming removed 1 base from V and 6 bases from J; junction bases left unmatched: 6. CDR3 residues: CASSLGDRAFDGYTF. The part of the CDR3 DNA that was read is TGTGCCAGCAGTTTAGGGGACAGGGCATTTGATGGC.

Of note for this clone: The read comes to an end 3 residues before the CDR3 does, leaving the germline J gene to fill in the end. This chain connects TRBV19 to TRBJ1-2, with D maybe TRBD1 (6 bases). This CDR3 is 14 amino acids long. V lost 7 bases to trimming and J lost 2 bases, with 14 bases between them. Germline V gene lookup returns CDR1 LNHDA and CDR2 SQIVND (reference sequence). This CDR3 reads CASISNGGNYGYTF. The CDR3 DNA, read in part, is TGTGCCAGTATTTCCAATGGGGGCAACTATGGC.

The DNA read from the CDR3 is TGCAGCGTTGGAAGGACAGAAAACACTGAA. Amino acid sequence: CSVGRTENTE. The entire CDR3 reads CSVGRTENTEAFF. V is TRBV29-1 and J is TRBJ1-1; the D gene is possibly TRBD1 (6 bases). The read finishes 3 residues shy of the CDR3 end, and the germline J gene is used to complete it. Germline CDR1 reads SQVTM; CDR2 reads ANQGSEA. V was cut by 4 bases and J by 2 bases, with 11 bases left in between. The CDR3 consists of 13 residues. The whole variable domain, remainder taken from reference TRBV29-1 and TRBJ1-1, is SAVISQKPSRDICQRGTSLTIQCQVDSQVTMMFWYRQQPGQSLTLIATANQGSEATYESGFVIDKFPISRPNLTFSTLTVSNMSPEDSSIYLCSVGRTENTEAFFGQGTRLTVV.

In the case of this clone: The read halts 3 residues ahead of the CDR3 end, with the missing end drawn from the germline J gene. This chain uses TRBV7-3 with TRBJ2-2; TRBD1 matches at 11 bases. The CDR3 runs 16 residues. Germline CDR1 SGHTA, CDR2 FQGTGA. J was trimmed by 7 bases and V by 5 bases; bases with no gene match: 9. CDR3 DNA (partial): TGTGCCAGCAGCCCAAACGGACAGGGGGCGGGCGGGGAG. Protein product: CASSPNGQGAGGE. The complete CDR3 sequence is CASSPNGQGAGGELFF.